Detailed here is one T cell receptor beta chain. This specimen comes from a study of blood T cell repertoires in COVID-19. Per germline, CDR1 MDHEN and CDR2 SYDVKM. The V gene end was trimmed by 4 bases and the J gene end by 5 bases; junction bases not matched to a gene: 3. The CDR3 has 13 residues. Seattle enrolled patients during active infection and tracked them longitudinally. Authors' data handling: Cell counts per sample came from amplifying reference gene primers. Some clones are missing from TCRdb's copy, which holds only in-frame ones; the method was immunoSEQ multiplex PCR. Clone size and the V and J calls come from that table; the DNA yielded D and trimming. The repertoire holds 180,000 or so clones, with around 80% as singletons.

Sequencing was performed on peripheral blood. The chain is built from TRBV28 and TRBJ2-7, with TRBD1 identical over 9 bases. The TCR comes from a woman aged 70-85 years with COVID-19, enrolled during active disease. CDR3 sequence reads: CASSYRGPNEQYF. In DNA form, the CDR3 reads TGTGCCAGCAGTTACAGGGGGCCCAACGAGCAGTACTTC.